The 9 T cell receptor beta chains below all came from one sample that was sequenced in a study of vaccination effects on CD4 cells after COVID-19. The method was immunoSEQ multiplex PCR; TCRdb's version includes in-frame clones alone and lacks a portion of them. This table holds about 72,000 clones, 75% to 80% found once. Following culture for about ten days, CD4+ T cells were isolated. No antigen has been identified for these receptors. The specimen was CD4+ T cells from PBMCs cultured without peptide, collected before COVID-19 vaccination. These receptors all come from a human donor who received a COVID-19 vaccine.

The rearrangement joins TRBV4-1 to TRBJ1-3; 7 nucleotides line up with TRBD1. V gave up 0 bases and J gave up 1 base; unmatched junction bases: 3. CDR1 is MGHRA, CDR2 YSYEKL, per germline. This CDR3 region has 16 residues. The CDR3 spells CASSQEGRGSGNTIYF. The DNA for the CDR3 is TGCGCCAGCAGCCAAGAAGGCAGGGGGTCTGGAAACACCATATATTTT.

The rearrangement links TRBV6-5 to TRBJ1-1; D unclear. Germline V gene sequence: CDR1 MNHEY, CDR2 SVGAGI. The V end lost 2 bases, the J end lost 4 bases, and 8 bases lay between the germline ends. The CDR3 totals 13 residues. The CDR3: CASSYGSATEAFF. CDR3 sequence (DNA): TGTGCCAGCAGTTACGGTTCGGCCACTGAAGCTTTCTTT.

Only a few counts were recorded for this clone. V and J are TRBV6-6 and TRBJ1-6, with 7 bases lining up with TRBD1. The V gene's germline CDR1 is MNHNY and CDR2 SVGAGI (reference sequence). This CDR3 spans 14 amino acids. J gave up 10 bases and V 6 bases, and 9 bases lay outside the gene matches. DNA for the CDR3: TGTGCCAGCAGGACGACAGGGAGGGAGTCACCCCTCCACTTT. Translation gives CASRTTGRESPLHF.

This clone was detected once. The chain is built from TRBV9 and TRBJ2-3; TRBD1 might be the D (6 bases). V was clipped by 4 bases and J by 1 base, with 10 bases between them. Per germline, CDR1 SGDLS and CDR2 YYNGEE. The CDR3 consists of 14 residues. The CDR3 region has the DNA TGTGCCAGCAGCCCCCGGACAGGCACAGATACGCAGTATTTT. Amino acid sequence: CASSPRTGTDTQYF.

V is TRBV2 and J is TRBJ2-4; 7 positions match TRBD1. CDR1 and CDR2 (germline): SNHLY, FYNNEI. The CDR3 loop spans 14 amino acids. The J segment lost 4 bases and the V segment lost 6 bases, leaving 6 bases of the junction unmatched. CDR3 residues: CASRLGTDKNIQYF. CDR3 nucleotides: TGTGCCAGCAGGCTCGGGACAGATAAAAACATTCAGTACTTC.

V gene TRBV5-1 combines with J gene TRBJ2-3, with D perhaps TRBD1 or TRBD2 (6 bases each). Between the trimmed V and J ends, which lost 6 bases and 3 bases, there was a span of 11 bases. This CDR3 comprises 13 residues. Germline V gives CDR1 SGHRS, CDR2 YFSETQ. CDR3 sequence: CASTQGGTDTQYF. The CDR3 nucleotides read TGCGCCAGCACACAGGGAGGTACAGATACGCAGTATTTT.

The chain carries TRBV6-2 or TRBV6-3 and TRBJ2-7; D is unresolved. From germline, CDR1 is MNHEY and CDR2 SVGEGT. V lost 5 bases to trimming and J lost 1 base, with 12 bases between them. There are 14 residues in the CDR3. The CDR3, as DNA: TGTGCCAGCAGTCTGACGGATTGGTCCTACGAGCAGTACGTC. Its protein is CASSLTDWSYEQYV.

This rearrangement joins TRBV6-5 to TRBJ1-2, with D possibly TRBD1 on 5 matching bases. This CDR3 has 13 residues. CDR1 and CDR2 from the germline V gene are MNHEY and SVGAGI. Trimming took 8 bases from V and 4 from J, leaving 14 bases between them. This chain's CDR3 is CASRPAGPYGYTF. CDR3 DNA: TGTGCCAGCCGCCCGGCAGGGCCCTATGGCTACACCTTC.

The chain links TRBV5-4 to TRBJ2-1; unclear D gene. The CDR3 spans 14 residues. Germline V CDR1 and CDR2: SGHNT, YYREEE (reference sequence). Trimming removed 1 base from V and 6 bases from J, with 11 bases in between. CDR3 nucleotides: TGTGCCAGCAGCTTGTCAATCCTTGGCAATGAGCAGTTCTTC. It encodes CASSLSILGNEQFF.